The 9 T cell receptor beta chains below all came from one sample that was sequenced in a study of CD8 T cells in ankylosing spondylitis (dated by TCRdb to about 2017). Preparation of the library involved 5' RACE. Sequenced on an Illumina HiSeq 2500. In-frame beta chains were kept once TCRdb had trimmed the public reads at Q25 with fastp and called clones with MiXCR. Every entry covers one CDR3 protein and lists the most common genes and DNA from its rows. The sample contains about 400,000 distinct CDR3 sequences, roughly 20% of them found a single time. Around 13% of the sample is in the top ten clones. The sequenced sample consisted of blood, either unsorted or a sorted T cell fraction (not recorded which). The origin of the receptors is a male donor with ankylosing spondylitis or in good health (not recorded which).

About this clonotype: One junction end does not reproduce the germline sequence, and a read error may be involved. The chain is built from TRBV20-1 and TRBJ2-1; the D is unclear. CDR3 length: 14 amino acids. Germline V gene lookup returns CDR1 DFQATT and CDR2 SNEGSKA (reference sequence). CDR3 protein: CSARDTVHYNEQFF. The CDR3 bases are TGCAGTGCGAGAGACACCGTCCACTACAATGAGCAGTTCTTC.

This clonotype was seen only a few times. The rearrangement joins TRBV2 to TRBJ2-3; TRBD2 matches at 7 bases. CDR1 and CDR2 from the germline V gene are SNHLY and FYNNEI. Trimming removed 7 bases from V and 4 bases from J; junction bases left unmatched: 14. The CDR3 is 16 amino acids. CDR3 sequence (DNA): TGTGCCAGCACCGAGGCGGGACTATCGACCCCAGATACGCAGTATTTT. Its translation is CASTEAGLSTPDTQYF.

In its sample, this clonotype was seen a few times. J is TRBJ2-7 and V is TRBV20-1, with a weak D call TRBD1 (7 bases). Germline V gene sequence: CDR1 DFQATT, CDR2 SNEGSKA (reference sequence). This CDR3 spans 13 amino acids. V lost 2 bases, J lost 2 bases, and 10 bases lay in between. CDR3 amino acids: CSARQGGTYEQYF. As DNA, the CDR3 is TGCAGTGCTAGACAGGGGGGCACCTACGAGCAGTACTTC.

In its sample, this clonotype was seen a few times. CDR3 region: CASSPNPGRAEAFF. Here the CDR3 DNA reads TGCGCCAGCAGCCCAAACCCCGGGCGGGCTGAAGCTTTCTTT. The chain carries TRBV4-1 and TRBJ1-1; D call uncertain. CDR1 MGHRA and CDR2 YSYEKL come from the germline V gene. V lost 4 bases to trimming and J lost 6 bases, with 15 bases between them. The CDR3 totals 14 residues.

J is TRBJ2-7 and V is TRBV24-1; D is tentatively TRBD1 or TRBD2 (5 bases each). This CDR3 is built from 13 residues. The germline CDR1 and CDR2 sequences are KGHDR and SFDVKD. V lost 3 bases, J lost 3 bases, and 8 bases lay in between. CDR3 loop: CATSDLRGYEQYF. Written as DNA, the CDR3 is TGTGCCACCAGTGATCTGAGGGGCTACGAGCAGTACTTC.

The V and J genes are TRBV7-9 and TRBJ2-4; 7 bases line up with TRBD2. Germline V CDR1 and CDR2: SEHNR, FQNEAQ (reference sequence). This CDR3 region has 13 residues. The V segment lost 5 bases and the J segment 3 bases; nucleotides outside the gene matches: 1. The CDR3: CASSREGKNIQYF. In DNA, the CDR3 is TGTGCCAGCAGCAGGGAGGGCAAAAACATTCAGTACTTC.

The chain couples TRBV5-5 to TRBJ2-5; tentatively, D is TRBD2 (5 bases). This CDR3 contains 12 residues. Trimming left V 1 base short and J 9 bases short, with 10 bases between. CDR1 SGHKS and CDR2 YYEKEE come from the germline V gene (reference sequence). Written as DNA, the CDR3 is TGTGCCAGCAGCTTGACTCCCGGGGCCCAGTACTTC. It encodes CASSLTPGAQYF.

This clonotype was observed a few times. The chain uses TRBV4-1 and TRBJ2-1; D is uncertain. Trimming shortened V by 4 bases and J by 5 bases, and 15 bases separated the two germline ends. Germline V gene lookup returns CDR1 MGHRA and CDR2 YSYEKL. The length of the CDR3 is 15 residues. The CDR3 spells CASSPLYPLNNEQFF. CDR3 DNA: TGCGCCAGCAGCCCCCTTTACCCCCTTAACAATGAGCAGTTCTTC.

This CDR3 is CASSLWTSGAAGELFF. The CDR3 coding sequence is TGCGCCAGCAGCCTATGGACTAGCGGGGCGGCCGGGGAGCTGTTTTTT. The J gene is TRBJ2-2, the V gene TRBV5-1; 12 bases line up with TRBD2. Germline V gene sequence: CDR1 SGHRS, CDR2 YFSETQ. The CDR3 has 16 residues. Germline trimming cut 4 bases from V and 6 bases from J; bases unmatched to any gene: 7.